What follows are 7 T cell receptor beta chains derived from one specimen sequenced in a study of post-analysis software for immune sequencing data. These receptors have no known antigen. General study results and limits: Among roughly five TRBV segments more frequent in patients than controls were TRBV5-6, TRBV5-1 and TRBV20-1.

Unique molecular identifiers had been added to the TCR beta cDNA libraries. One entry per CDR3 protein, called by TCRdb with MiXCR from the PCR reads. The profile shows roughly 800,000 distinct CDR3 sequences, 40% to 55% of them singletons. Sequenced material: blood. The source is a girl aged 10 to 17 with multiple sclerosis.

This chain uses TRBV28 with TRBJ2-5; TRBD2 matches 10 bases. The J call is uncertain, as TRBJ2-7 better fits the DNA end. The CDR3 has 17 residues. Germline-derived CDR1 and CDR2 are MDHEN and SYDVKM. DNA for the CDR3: TGTGCCAGCAGTCTGATTCTAGCGGGGGATAGCTCCTACGAGCAGTACTTC. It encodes CASSLILAGDSSYEQYF.

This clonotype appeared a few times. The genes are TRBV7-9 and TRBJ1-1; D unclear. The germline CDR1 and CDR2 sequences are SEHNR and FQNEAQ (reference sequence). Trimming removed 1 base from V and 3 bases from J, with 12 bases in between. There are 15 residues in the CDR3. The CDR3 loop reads CASSLGGMGYTEAFF. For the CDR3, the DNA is TGTGCCAGCAGCTTAGGTGGGATGGGGTACACTGAAGCTTTCTTT.

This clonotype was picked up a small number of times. CDR3 in DNA: TGCAGCGCAGACGATTTTACTTACAATGAGCAGTTCTTC. It specifies CSADDFTYNEQFF. The J gene is TRBJ2-1, the V gene TRBV29-1; D not certain. CDR1 and CDR2 from the germline V gene are SQVTM and ANQGSEA. The CDR3 contains 13 residues. The V and J ends lost 7 bases and 4 bases respectively, with 14 bases between them.

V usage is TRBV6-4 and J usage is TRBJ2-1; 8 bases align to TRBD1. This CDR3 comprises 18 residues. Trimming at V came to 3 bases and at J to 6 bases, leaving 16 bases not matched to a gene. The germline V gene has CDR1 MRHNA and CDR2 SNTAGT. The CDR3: CASSERRTGTPRVNEQFF. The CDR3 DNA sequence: TGTGCCAGCAGTGAAAGGCGGACAGGGACTCCGAGGGTCAATGAGCAGTTCTTC.

The CDR3 nucleotides are TGTGCCATCAGTGAGCGTCCCGGGGAGACTGAAGCTTTCTTT. Translation gives CAISERPGETEAFF. The J gene is TRBJ1-1, the V gene TRBV10-3; D call uncertain. Trimming removed 2 bases from V and 5 bases from J, with 12 bases in between. Germline V gene data show CDR1 as ENHRY and CDR2 as SYGVKD. The length of the CDR3 is 14 residues.

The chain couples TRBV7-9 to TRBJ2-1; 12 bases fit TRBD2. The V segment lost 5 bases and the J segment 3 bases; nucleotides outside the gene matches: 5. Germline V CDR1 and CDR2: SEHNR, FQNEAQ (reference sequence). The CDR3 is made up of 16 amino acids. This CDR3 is CASSRTSGILYNEQFF. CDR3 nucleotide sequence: TGTGCCAGCAGCCGGACTAGCGGGATCCTCTACAATGAGCAGTTCTTC.

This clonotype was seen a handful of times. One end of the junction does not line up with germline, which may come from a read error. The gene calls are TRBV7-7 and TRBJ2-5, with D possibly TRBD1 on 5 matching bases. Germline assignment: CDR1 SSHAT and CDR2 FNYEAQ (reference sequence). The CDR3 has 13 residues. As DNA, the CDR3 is TGTGCTAGCAGCCAACAGGTTTCAGAGACCCAGTACTTC. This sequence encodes CASSQQVSETQYF.